This TCR beta chain originates from a study of tumor and adjacent non-tumor tissue in lung cancer. The overall study: Stage I to III disease affected approximately 11 men and about five women aged 31 to 76.

The library came from three nested PCR rounds adapted from ARM-PCR protocols. A single record per CDR3 protein comes from TCRdb applying MiXCR to the multiplex PCR reads. This table holds 75,000 to 95,000 distinct CDR3 sequences, roughly two thirds found once. This sample's RNA came from whole unsorted tissue. Germline CDR1 reads SGHAT; CDR2 reads FQNNGV. This CDR3 spans 15 amino acids. This clonotype was counted a few times. Antigen: not known. Regarding the study as a whole: Significantly higher TCR diversity was found in tumor than normal lung.

V and J are TRBV11-2 and TRBJ2-7; 12 bases are shared with TRBD2. The receptor was derived from a woman in her thirties or forties with non-small cell lung cancer. The sample consisted of lung tumor tissue. The chain's CDR3 is CASGSRLAGDYEQYF. For the CDR3, the DNA is TGTGCGAGCGGTTCTCGACTAGCGGGGGATTACGAGCAGTACTTC. The full variable domain, completed using reference TRBV11-2 and TRBJ2-7, is EAGVAQSPRYKIIEKRQSVAFWCNPISGHATLYWYQQILGQGPKLLIQFQNNGVVDDSQLPKDRFSAERLKGVDSTLKIQPAKLEDSAVYLCASGSRLAGDYEQYFGPGTRLTVT.